These T cell receptor beta chains were read from a single sample in a study of CXCR3-negative and CXCR3-positive naive CD8 T cells. TCRdb reworked the 5' RACE reads into one entry per CDR3 protein, no DNA. Its table records 50,000 to 75,000 distinct CDR3 sequences. Sequencing was carried out using naive CXCR3- CD8+ T cells from blood. All receptors derive from a human donor in good health. Some clones in this sample may be carry-over from other donors' samples. The CDR3 runs from the conserved cysteine through the conserved F or W. Clone sizes are given selectively: once, few, many, or a class where the clone is expanded.

>TRBV7-7|TRBJ2-7|medium-sized
CASSLGQGASEQYF
>TRBV15|TRBJ1-2|NA
CATSRDQTGWSGYTF
>TRBV5-5|TRBJ2-7|NA
CASSYKSYEQYF
>TRBV5-1|TRBJ2-7|NA
CASSPGQGRTEQYF
>TRBV5-1|TRBJ2-7|NA
CASSYYLSYEQYF
>TRBV29-1|TRBJ1-2|NA
CSVESQSNYGYTF
>TRBV7-7|TRBJ2-5|NA
CASSLVDRDQETQYF
>TRBV2|TRBJ2-3|NA
CASSVEDYLSLFGDTQYF
>TRBV24-1|TRBJ2-1|NA
CATSDATGNYNEQFF
>TRBV27|TRBJ2-2|NA
CASSTVGNTGELFF
>TRBV7-6|TRBJ2-1|NA
CASSSRSDPYNEQFF
>TRBV7-9|TRBJ2-1|NA
CASSFVRNNEQFF
>TRBV29-1|TRBJ2-1|NA
CSARSGYNEQFF
>TRBV20-1|TRBJ1-2|NA
CSARDSLRDYGYTF
>TRBV4-3|TRBJ1-4|NA
CASSQVGATNEKLFF
>TRBV29-1|TRBJ2-1|NA
CSQIAGSYNEQFF
>TRBV29-1|TRBJ1-1|NA
CSATGQMNTEAFF
>TRBV27|TRBJ2-7|NA
CASSNSSYEQYF
>TRBV7-8|TRBJ2-5|NA
CASSSIQETQYF
>TRBV4-1|TRBJ1-5|NA
CASSQDSPRAGQPQHF
>TRBV12-3/TRBV12-4|TRBJ2-3|NA
CASSYYSTSTDTQYF
>TRBV20-1|TRBJ2-5|NA
CSATALAGAKETQYF
>TRBV6-5|TRBJ2-7|NA
CASSGGDSGEQYF
>TRBV29-1|TRBJ2-2|NA
CSVDNRDRDTGELFF
>TRBV7-9|TRBJ2-1|NA
CASSLAGTGGAFSNEQFF
>TRBV5-1|TRBJ2-3|NA
CASSFLWTGGTDTQYF
>TRBV2|TRBJ2-1|NA
CASSEPRMDYFQFF
>TRBV20-1|TRBJ1-2|NA
CSARFRDLYTAAYGYTF
>TRBV4-2|TRBJ2-1|NA
CASSQDRTSPNEQFF
>TRBV29-1|TRBJ2-7|NA
CSVVQESYEQYF
>TRBV29-1|TRBJ1-1|NA
CSVPREGTTEAFF
>TRBV3-1|TRBJ1-4|NA
CASSQAINEKLFF
>TRBV10-3|TRBJ2-1|NA
CAISESALAGGPNEQFF
>TRBV20-1|TRBJ1-2|NA
CSATGTINYGYTF
>TRBV21-1|TRBJ2-2|NA
CASSKALGGLNTGELFF
>TRBV29-1|TRBJ2-1|NA
CSVPLAQDEQFF
>TRBV28|TRBJ1-2|NA
CASSSTGGYTF
>TRBV6-2/TRBV6-3|TRBJ1-1|NA
CASKPPGDRDTEAFF
>TRBV10-3|TRBJ2-7|NA
CAIGSPYEQYF
>TRBV7-2|TRBJ2-3|NA
CASSLGPVGPTDTQYF
>TRBV29-1|TRBJ2-5|NA
CSVEGGSTGVVETQYF
>TRBV6-2/TRBV6-3|TRBJ1-1|NA
CASSYNLGIEAFF
>TRBV6-6|TRBJ2-3|NA
CASSFLPGGRRSTDTQYF
>TRBV3-1|TRBJ2-7|NA
CASSQGDRESDEQYF
>TRBV4-1|TRBJ2-7|NA
CASSLGDKAGEQYF
>TRBV12-3/TRBV12-4|TRBJ2-7|NA
CASRPRPGDTGNEQYF
>TRBV7-9|TRBJ2-3|NA
CASSLANRADTQYF